In this sample, the clone carrying this T cell receptor beta chain turned up once. Its antigen remains unidentified. Other DNA sequences of this sample code for an identical CDR3. The CDR3 covers 14 residues. V lost 0 bases to trimming and J lost 5 bases; unmatched junction nucleotides: 2. Looked up from germline, CDR1 is LGHNA and CDR2 is YSLEER. This sample was included in a study of OX40 agonist ivuxolimab in advanced cancers. Findings and limits, study-wide: Certain nonresponding patients likewise had low normalized T-cell clonal expansion. Clonal expansion in partial responders at 0.1-3.0 mg/kg ranked among the lowest. It was not determined which antigens were specifically recognized by the peripheral T cells that had undergone clonal expansion.

With autoimmune disease history or systemic immunosuppression, patients were excluded. Produced via immunoSEQ multiplex PCR; TCRdb's table is partial and in-frame only. The sample carries about 85,000 clones, approximately 86% recorded once. The sequences come from CD4+ or CD8+ T cells sorted from blood, collected in a trial of the OX40 agonist ivuxolimab. This sequence joins TRBV4-3 and TRBJ1-2, with 8 positions matching TRBD1. This TCR was recovered from an adult with an advanced solid tumor such as melanoma, head and neck, liver or kidney cancer. The CDR3 coding sequence is TGCGCCAGCAGCCAAGAAACAGGGGGATATGGCTACACCTTC. This encodes CASSQETGGYGYTF.